This TCR beta chain was identified in a study of cytomegalovirus exposure and HLA in healthy donors. On the study more broadly: Later analysis reported that the 120 or so validation repertoires shared the platform of the roughly 680 first-cohort repertoires.

Broader study findings: Accounts indicate the classifier identified cytomegalovirus status with strong specificity and sensitivity. Some TCR beta chains (164 of them) were listed as cytomegalovirus-associated.

The study drew the donors from its approximately 110-subject validation cohort, separate from the approximately 700-subject first cohort. The CDR3 is made up of 15 amino acids. The germline V gene has CDR1 SGHRS and CDR2 YFSETQ. Trimming left V 3 bases short and J 0 bases short, with 10 bases between. Produced via immunoSEQ multiplex PCR; TCRdb's table is partial and in-frame only. The sample records roughly 330,000 clones, around 87% being singletons. On this clone itself: As yet, its antigen is unknown.

The chain is built from TRBV5-1 and TRBJ1-3; D remains ambiguous. The sample consisted of PBMCs. The origin of this receptor is a woman aged 25 to 45 in good health and CMV-seropositive. For the CDR3, the DNA is TGCGCCAGCAGCTACGACGGGAGCTCTGGAAACACCATATATTTT. This gives the protein CASSYDGSSGNTIYF.